The rows below give T cell receptor beta chains drawn from one sample of a study of T-cell memory formation after mild COVID-19. TCRdb re-called the 5' RACE reads with MiXCR, one entry per CDR3 protein. In the table there are 300,000 to 400,000 distinct CDR3 sequences, over 13% of which are singletons. Sequences were obtained from PBMCs or a T cell subset sorted from them (not recorded which). The origin of the receptors is a man in his late teens or twenties who had mild COVID-19 (a few samples of this study predate the infection). Cell type and time point are not known. The conserved cysteine and the conserved F or W are not part of the CDR3 here. Fields, in order: V gene, CDR3 protein.

V: TRBV7-3
CDR3: ASSPGTAGTDTQY

V: TRBV5-1
CDR3: ASSLGQGNEQY

V: TRBV7-9
CDR3: ASSPGTGVETQY

V: TRBV4-1
CDR3: ASSQVGARGRGELF

V: TRBV4-3
CDR3: ASSQDNRGFQETQY

V: TRBV7-2
CDR3: ASSLSLGREAF

V: TRBV4-1
CDR3: ASSHPGQGPTYGYT

V: TRBV20-1
CDR3: SARGDGPPARRPQH

V: TRBV7-6
CDR3: ASSLRIGGRGVYNEQF

V: TRBV4-1
CDR3: ASSQAHGYEAF

V: TRBV12-3/TRBV12-4
CDR3: ASREGEYGYT

V: TRBV7-2
CDR3: ASSFQAVTMLETQY

V: TRBV25-1
CDR3: ASSDFGRGYEQY

V: TRBV20-1
CDR3: SARAAFQETQY

V: TRBV5-1
CDR3: ASSLGPYTDTQY

V: TRBV6-2/TRBV6-3
CDR3: ASSYSDRQYGYT

V: TRBV7-2
CDR3: ASSSIPGTVYYNEQF

V: TRBV7-2
CDR3: ASSSGTGGSSPLH

V: TRBV20-1
CDR3: SARDGYEQY

V: TRBV12-3/TRBV12-4
CDR3: ASSGQVNNEQF

V: TRBV6-5
CDR3: ASSSSGGDTQY

V: TRBV7-2
CDR3: ASSSPWGTDTQY

V: TRBV4-1
CDR3: ASSGVDYGYT

V: TRBV5-1
CDR3: ASSLGQANTEAF

V: TRBV16
CDR3: ASTELLGYGYT

V: TRBV13
CDR3: ASSLFGGLGTEAF

V: TRBV10-3
CDR3: AISDPNRPDEKLF

V: TRBV10-3
CDR3: AISGGQGGNSPLH

V: TRBV5-4
CDR3: ASNPGGTGGETQY

V: TRBV6-5
CDR3: ASSYSGIRAETQY

V: TRBV12-3/TRBV12-4
CDR3: ASSPGGSQGTEAF

V: TRBV7-8
CDR3: ASSYTSGLFYNEQF

V: TRBV7-2
CDR3: ASSSWRGDGYT

V: TRBV4-2
CDR3: ASSQQTGLQETQY

V: TRBV5-1
CDR3: ASSPQGFGTEAF

V: TRBV20-1
CDR3: SSNPGQGARGYT

V: TRBV19
CDR3: ASSMAGGYEQY

V: TRBV28
CDR3: ASTRVEYSPLH

V: TRBV6-5
CDR3: ASSPGTLGPDTQY

V: TRBV3-1
CDR3: ASSQGYDTGELF

V: TRBV6-1
CDR3: ASSEDRGGNQPQH

V: TRBV7-2
CDR3: ASSSGLAVAETQY

V: TRBV20-1
CDR3: SASRERYEQY

V: TRBV21-1
CDR3: ASSLISGGAQETQY

V: TRBV7-9
CDR3: ASFPPPGLAGGRLVDEQF

V: TRBV4-3
CDR3: ASSQARSYEQY

V: TRBV5-1
CDR3: ASSNRGPPEQY

V: TRBV5-6
CDR3: ASSLFTGGRETQY

V: TRBV29-1
CDR3: SVGVSSYNEQF

V: TRBV24-1
CDR3: ATSDLPDIVKTQY

V: TRBV6-2/TRBV6-3
CDR3: ASRASRDRVSNTEAF

V: TRBV6-2/TRBV6-3
CDR3: AARGGRGDQETQY

V: TRBV5-1
CDR3: ASSDVPGANVLT

V: TRBV24-1
CDR3: ATSDLGRGPLGELF

V: TRBV6-5
CDR3: ASSYLGQNYGYT